The clone carrying this T cell receptor (beta chain) was counted once. cDNA prepared by RNA extraction and subsequent reverse transcription served as the template for sequencing. Profiling relied on immunoSEQ multiplex PCR, and the TCRdb table lists in-frame clones only, not all of them. Seen here are some 56,000 clones, approximately 96% observed once, and the top ten hold about 26%. This sample stems from a study of CD8+ T cells in alopecia areata. Background on the study: For 6 to 18 months, tofacitinib was taken, and 6 months off drug followed.

The CDR3 totals 14 residues. Germline V gives CDR1 SEHNR, CDR2 FQNEAQ (reference sequence). V lost 0 bases, J lost 6 bases, and 9 bases lay in between. Source: CD8+ T cells sorted from blood, taken at week 0. This TCR was recovered from a human donor with alopecia areata. V usage is TRBV7-9 and J usage is TRBJ2-1; no clear D. CDR3 residues: CASSLAVIGNEQFF. The CDR3 nucleotides read TGTGCCAGCAGCTTAGCCGTTATAGGCAATGAGCAGTTCTTC.